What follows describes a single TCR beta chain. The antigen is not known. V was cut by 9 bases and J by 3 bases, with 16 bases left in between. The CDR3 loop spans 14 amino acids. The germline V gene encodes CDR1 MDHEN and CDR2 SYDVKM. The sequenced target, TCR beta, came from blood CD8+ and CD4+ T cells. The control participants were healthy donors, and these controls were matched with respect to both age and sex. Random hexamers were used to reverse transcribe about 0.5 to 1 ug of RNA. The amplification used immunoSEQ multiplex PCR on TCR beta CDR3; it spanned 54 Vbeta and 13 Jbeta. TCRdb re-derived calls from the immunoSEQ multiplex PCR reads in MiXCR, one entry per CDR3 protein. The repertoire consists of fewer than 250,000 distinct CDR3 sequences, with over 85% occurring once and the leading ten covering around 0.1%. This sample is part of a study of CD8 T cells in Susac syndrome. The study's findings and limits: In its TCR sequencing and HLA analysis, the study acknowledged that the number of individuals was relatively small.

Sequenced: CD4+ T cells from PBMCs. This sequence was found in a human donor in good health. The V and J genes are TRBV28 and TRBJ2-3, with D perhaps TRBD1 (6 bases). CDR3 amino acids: CASDGRGTTDTQYF. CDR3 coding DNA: TGTGCCAGTGACGGCAGGGGCACAACAGATACGCAGTATTTT. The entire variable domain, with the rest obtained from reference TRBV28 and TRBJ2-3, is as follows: DVKVTQSSRYLVKRTGEKVFLECVQDMDHENMFWYRQDPGLGLRLIYFSYDVKMKEKGDIPEGYSVSREKKERFSLILESASTNQTSMYLCASDGRGTTDTQYFGPGTRLTVL.